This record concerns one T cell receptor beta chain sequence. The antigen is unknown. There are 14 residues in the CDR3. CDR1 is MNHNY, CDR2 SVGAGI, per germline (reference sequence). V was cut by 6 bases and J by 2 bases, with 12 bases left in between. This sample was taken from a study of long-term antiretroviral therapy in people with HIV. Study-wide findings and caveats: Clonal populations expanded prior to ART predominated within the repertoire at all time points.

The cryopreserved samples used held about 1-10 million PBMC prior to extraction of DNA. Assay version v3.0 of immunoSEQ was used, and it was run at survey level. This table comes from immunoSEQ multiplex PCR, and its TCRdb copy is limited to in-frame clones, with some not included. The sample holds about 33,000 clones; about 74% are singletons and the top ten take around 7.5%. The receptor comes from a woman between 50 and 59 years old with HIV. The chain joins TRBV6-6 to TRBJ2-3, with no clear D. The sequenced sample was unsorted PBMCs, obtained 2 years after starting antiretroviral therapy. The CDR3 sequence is CASRITGFTDTQYF. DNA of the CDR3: TGTGCCAGCAGAATAACTGGGTTCACAGATACGCAGTATTTT.